This TCR beta chain was recorded in a study of T cells in Graves' hyperthyroidism and ophthalmopathy. Study overall: Peripheral blood was obtained at initial diagnosis, preceding any treatment. The study, taken as a whole, reports: Blood also showed most of the thyroid clonotypes that were expanded above 0.001.

The investigators amplified TCR beta CDR3 regions from RNA transcripts. RT-PCR in the first round (using the HTBI primer set) targeted the TCR CDR3. From the multiplex PCR reads, TCRdb called clonotypes with MiXCR, one entry per CDR3 protein. The sample contains under 350,000 distinct CDR3 sequences, approximately 15% of which appear only once. Trimming removed 1 base from V and 6 bases from J, with 10 bases in between. Germline V gene sequence: CDR1 SEHNR, CDR2 FQNEAQ (reference sequence). This CDR3 spans 13 amino acids. Patients affected by ophthalmopathy presented a Clinical Activity Score of at least 3, a NOSPECS grade of at least 4, and disease duration below 3 months. Exclusion followed for patients with uncontrolled infection, other autoimmune disease, pregnancy or lactation. This clonotype was detected ten times or more. Its antigen is not known.

Sequencing input: blood. The genes are TRBV7-9 and TRBJ2-7, with TRBD1 as a possible D gene (6 bases). This clonotype was sampled from an older woman with Graves' ophthalmopathy. The CDR3 DNA sequence: TGTGCCAGCAGCTTAGGGGGGCGCGGCGAGCAGTACTTC. The encoded protein is CASSLGGRGEQYF.